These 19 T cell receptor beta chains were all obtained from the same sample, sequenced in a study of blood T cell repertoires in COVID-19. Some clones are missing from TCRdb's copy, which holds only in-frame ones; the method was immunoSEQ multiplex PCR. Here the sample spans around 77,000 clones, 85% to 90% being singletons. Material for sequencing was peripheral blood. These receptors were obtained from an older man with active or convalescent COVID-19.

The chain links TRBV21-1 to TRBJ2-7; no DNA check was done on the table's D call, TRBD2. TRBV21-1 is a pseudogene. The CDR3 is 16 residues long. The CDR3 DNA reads TGTGCCAGCAGCAAACCGAAGGGGACTTTCCACTACGAGCAGTACTTC. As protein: CASSKPKGTFHYEQYF.

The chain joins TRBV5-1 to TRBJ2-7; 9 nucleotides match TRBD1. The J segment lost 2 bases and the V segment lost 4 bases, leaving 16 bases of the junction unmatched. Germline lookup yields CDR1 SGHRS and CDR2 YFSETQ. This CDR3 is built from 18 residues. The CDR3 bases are TGCGCCAGCAGCACGGGGCTATTCCGGACAGGGGAAACCTACGAGCAGTACTTC. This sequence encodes CASSTGLFRTGETYEQYF.

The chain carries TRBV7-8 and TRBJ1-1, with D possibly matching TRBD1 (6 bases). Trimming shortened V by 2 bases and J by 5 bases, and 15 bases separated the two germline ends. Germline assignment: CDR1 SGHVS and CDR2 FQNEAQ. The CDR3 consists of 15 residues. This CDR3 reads CASSLNGQTGTEAFF. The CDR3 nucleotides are TGTGCCAGCAGCTTAAACGGACAGACTGGAACTGAAGCTTTCTTT.

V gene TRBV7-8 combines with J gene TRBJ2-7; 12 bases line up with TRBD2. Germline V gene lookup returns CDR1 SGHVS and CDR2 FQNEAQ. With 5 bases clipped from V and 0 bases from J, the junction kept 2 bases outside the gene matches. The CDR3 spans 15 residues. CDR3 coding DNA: TGTGCCAGCAGCCCGGGACTAGCGGGCTCCTACGAGCAGTACTTC. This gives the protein CASSPGLAGSYEQYF.

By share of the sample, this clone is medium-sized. CDR3 sequence (DNA): TGTGCCAGCACCCCAGGGGACTACTCCAAAGTCGACAATGAGCAGTTCTTC. Encoded protein: CASTPGDYSKVDNEQFF. The gene calls are TRBV7-9 and TRBJ2-1; D is perhaps TRBD2 (7 bases). Trimming removed 7 bases at V and 5 bases at J, with 24 bases between. Germline V lookup: CDR1 SEHNR, CDR2 FQNEAQ (reference sequence). The CDR3 sequence is 17 residues long.

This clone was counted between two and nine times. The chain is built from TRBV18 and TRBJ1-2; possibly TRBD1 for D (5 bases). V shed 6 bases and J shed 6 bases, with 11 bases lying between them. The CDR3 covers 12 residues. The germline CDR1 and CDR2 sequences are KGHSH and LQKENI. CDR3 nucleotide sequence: TGTGCCAGCTCGGCAGGGCTGCATGGCTACACCTTC. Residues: CASSAGLHGYTF.

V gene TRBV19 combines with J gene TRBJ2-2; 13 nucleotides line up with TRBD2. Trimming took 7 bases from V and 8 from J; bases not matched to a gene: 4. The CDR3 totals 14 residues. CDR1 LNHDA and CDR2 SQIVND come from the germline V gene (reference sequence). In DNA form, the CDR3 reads TGTGCCAGTATGCGGACTAGCGGGAGTGGGGAGCTGTTTTTT. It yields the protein CASMRTSGSGELFF.

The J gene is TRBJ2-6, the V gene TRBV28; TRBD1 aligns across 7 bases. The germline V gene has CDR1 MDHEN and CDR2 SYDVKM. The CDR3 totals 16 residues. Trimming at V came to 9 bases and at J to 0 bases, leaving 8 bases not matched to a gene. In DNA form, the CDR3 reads TGTGCCAGTGGGACAGCCCTGAGCTCTGGGGCCAACGTCCTGACTTTC. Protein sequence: CASGTALSSGANVLTF.

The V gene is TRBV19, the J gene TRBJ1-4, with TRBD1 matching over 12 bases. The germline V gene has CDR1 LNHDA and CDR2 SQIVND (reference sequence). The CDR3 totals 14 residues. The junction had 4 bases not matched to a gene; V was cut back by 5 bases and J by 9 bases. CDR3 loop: CASSLGQGAQKLFF. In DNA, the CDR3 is TGTGCCAGTAGTTTGGGACAGGGGGCCCAAAAACTGTTTTTT.

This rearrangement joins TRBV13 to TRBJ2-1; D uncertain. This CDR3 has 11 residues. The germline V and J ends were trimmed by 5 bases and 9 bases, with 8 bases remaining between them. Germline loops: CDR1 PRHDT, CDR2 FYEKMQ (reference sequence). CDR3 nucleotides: TGTGCCAGCAGCCCGAGTAGTGAGCAGTTCTTC. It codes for CASSPSSEQFF.

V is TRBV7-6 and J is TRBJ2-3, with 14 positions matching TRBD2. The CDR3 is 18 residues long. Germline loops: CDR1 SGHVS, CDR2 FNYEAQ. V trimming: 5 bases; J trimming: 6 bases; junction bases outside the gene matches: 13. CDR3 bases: TGTGCCAGCAGCAAAAGTGAACGGGGACTAGCGGGGGACGATACGCAGTATTTT. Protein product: CASSKSERGLAGDDTQYF.

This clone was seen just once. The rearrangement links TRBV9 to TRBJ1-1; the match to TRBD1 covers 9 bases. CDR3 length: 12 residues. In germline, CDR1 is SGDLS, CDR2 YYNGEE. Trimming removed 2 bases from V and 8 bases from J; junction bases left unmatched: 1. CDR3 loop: CASSVGQGEAFF. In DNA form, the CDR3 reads TGTGCCAGCAGCGTTGGACAGGGGGAAGCTTTCTTT.

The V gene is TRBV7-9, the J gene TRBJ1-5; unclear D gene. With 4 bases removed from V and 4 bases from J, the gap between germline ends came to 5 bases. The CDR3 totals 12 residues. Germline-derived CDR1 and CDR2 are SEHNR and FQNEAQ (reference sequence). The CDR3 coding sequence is TGTGCCAGCAGCTACACAAATCAGCCCCAGCATTTT. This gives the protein CASSYTNQPQHF.

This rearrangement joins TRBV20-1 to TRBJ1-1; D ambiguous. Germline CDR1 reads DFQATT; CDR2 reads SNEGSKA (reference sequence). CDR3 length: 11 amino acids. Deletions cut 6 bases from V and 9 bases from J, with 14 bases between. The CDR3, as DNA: TGCAGTGCCACCTCGGAGCTACAAGCTTTCTTT. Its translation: CSATSELQAFF.

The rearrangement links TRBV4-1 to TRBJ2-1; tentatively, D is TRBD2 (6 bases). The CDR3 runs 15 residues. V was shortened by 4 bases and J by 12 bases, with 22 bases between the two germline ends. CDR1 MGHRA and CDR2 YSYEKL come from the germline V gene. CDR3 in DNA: TGCGCCAGCAGCCTTAAGCCGGGACTTGGGGATGGGCAGTTCTTC. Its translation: CASSLKPGLGDGQFF.

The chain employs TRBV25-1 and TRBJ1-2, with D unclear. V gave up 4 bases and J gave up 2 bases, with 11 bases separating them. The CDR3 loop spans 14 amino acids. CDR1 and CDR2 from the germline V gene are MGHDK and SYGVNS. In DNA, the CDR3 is TGTGCCAGCAGTGGATTGGGCAGGAACTATGGCTACACCTTC. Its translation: CASSGLGRNYGYTF.

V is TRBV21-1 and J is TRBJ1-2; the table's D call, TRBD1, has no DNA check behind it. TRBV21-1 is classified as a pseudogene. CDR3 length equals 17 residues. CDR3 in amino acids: CASSIESSDRRLRGYTF. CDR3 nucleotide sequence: TGTGCCAGCAGCATAGAATCCTCGGACAGGCGCCTGAGAGGCTACACCTTC.

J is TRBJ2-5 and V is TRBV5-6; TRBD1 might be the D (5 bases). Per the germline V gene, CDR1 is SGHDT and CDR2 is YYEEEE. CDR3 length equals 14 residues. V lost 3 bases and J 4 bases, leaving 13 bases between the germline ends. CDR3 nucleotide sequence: TGTGCCAGCAGCTCCAGGGTTATATCAGAGACCCAGTACTTC. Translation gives CASSSRVISETQYF.

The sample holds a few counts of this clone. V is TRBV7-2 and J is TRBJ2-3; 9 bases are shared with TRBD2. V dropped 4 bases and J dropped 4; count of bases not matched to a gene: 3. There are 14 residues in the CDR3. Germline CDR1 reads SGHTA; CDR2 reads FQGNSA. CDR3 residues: CASSSRLAADTQYF. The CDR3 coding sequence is TGTGCCAGCAGCTCGCGACTAGCGGCAGATACGCAGTATTTT.